A selection of T cell receptor beta chains follows, all from one sample in a study of T cell changes during pregnancy in multiple sclerosis. This table comes from immunoSEQ multiplex PCR, and its TCRdb copy is limited to in-frame clones, with some not included. The profile shows more than 30,000 clones, roughly 90% of them singletons. The source was CD8+ T cells from peripheral blood mononuclear cells, collected in the first trimester of pregnancy. Receptors originate from a female donor with multiple sclerosis, enrolled in a pregnancy study. CDR3s include the opening cysteine and the closing phenylalanine or tryptophan. A D gene is named only where the DNA matches it firmly. Clone size is shown for a subset of rows, as once, few, many or a class of expanded clone.

d_call clone_size j_call v_call cdr3_nt cdr3_aa
NA NA TRBJ1-1 TRBV19 TGTGCCAGTAGTGGAGGTACATACACTGAAGCTTTCTTT CASSGGTYTEAFF
NA NA TRBJ2-7 TRBV7-9 TGTGCCAGCAGCTCTGGACTGTCCGACGAGCAGTACTTC CASSSGLSDEQYF
TRBD1 NA TRBJ1-2 TRBV2 TGTGCCAGCAGTGAAAGGGACAGGGGGCTCGCTAACTATGGCTACACCTTC CASSERDRGLANYGYTF
NA NA TRBJ2-7 TRBV7-9 TGTGCCAGCGCCCGGGGGACCTTCTACGAGCAGTACTTC CASARGTFYEQYF
TRBD1 NA TRBJ2-5 TRBV27 TGTGCCAGCAGTTGGTCCACAGGGGGCGAGACCCAGTACTTC CASSWSTGGETQYF
NA NA TRBJ2-7 TRBV5-1 TGCGCCAGCAGCTTAATCCCCCTGCGCGGGCAGTACTTC CASSLIPLRGQYF
TRBD1 NA TRBJ1-1 TRBV19 TGTGCCAGTAGTAATCGGAGGACAGGGAGGAACACTGAAGCTTTCTTT CASSNRRTGRNTEAFF
TRBD2 NA TRBJ2-5 TRBV5-1 TGCGCCAGCAGCCGTACGACCGGACTAGGAGAGGAGACCCAGTACTTC CASSRTTGLGEETQYF
TRBD1 NA TRBJ2-5 TRBV27 TGTGCCAGCAGACAAACCGGGACAGGGGGCGCGGAGACCCAGTACTTC CASRQTGTGGAETQYF
NA NA TRBJ2-2 TRBV2 TGTGCCAGCCTAGGAGACGGGAACACCGGGGAGCTGTTTTTT CASLGDGNTGELFF
NA few TRBJ2-2 TRBV7-9 TGTGCCAGCAGCTCCCTTCTAGGGAGGAACACCGGGGAGCTGTTTTTT CASSSLLGRNTGELFF
TRBD2 NA TRBJ2-7 TRBV5-1 TGCGCCAGCAGCTTGGAACTAGCGGGAGTGCATTACGAGCAGTACTTC CASSLELAGVHYEQYF
TRBD2 few TRBJ2-1 TRBV7-8 TGTGCCAGCAGCCCCCGGACTAGCGGGGGGGGAGGTGAGCAGTTCTTC CASSPRTSGGGGEQFF
NA NA TRBJ1-1 TRBV7-9 TGTGCCAGCAGCTTACCGGGGACTGAAGCTTTCTTT CASSLPGTEAFF
TRBD2 NA TRBJ2-1 TRBV30 TGTGCCTGGAGTACCGACTTAAGCGGGGGGGTCAATGAGCAGTTCTTC CAWSTDLSGGVNEQFF
NA once TRBJ2-3 TRBV19 TGTGCGACTGGTCGGAAGACCACAGATACGCAGTATTTT CATGRKTTDTQYF
TRBD2 NA TRBJ2-7 TRBV2 TGTGCCAGCAGTGAAAAAGCGGGGGGACCCTACGAGCAGTACTTC CASSEKAGGPYEQYF